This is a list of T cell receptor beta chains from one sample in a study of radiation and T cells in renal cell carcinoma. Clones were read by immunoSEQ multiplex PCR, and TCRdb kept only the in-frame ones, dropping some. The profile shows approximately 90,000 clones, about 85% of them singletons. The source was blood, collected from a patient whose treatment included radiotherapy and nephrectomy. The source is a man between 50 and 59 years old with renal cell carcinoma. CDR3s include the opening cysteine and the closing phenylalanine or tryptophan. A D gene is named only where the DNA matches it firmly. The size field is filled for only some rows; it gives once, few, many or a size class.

TGTGCCAGCAGCGAGGGGGTTAGTTCACCCCTCCACTTT | CASSEGVSSPLHF | 13 | TRBJ1-6 | - | TRBV11-3 | -
TGTGCCAGCAAGGTCAGCACAGATACGCAGTATTTT | CASKVSTDTQYF | 12 | TRBJ2-3 | few | TRBV2 | -
TGTGCCAGTAGTACTGGGACTAGCCATGAGCAGTTCTTC | CASSTGTSHEQFF | 13 | TRBJ2-1 | - | TRBV19 | TRBD2
TGTGCCAGCAGCGCCGATAGCGGGGGGGCTACCTACGAGCAGTACTTC | CASSADSGGATYEQYF | 16 | TRBJ2-7 | - | TRBV9 | TRBD2
TGTGCCAGCTCACCGGACAGGGAGGACTATGGCTACACCTTC | CASSPDREDYGYTF | 14 | TRBJ1-2 | - | TRBV18 | TRBD1
TGTGCCAGCAGTATAGACAGGGACACCGGGGAGCTGTTTTTT | CASSIDRDTGELFF | 14 | TRBJ2-2 | - | TRBV9 | TRBD1
TGTGCCATCCAAACTAGCGGTACAGATACGCAGTATTTT | CAIQTSGTDTQYF | 13 | TRBJ2-3 | once | TRBV7-9 | TRBD2
TGTGCCAGCAGCGTAGGGGCGGGGGGCCCCCCTACTGAGCAGTTCTTC | CASSVGAGGPPTEQFF | 16 | TRBJ2-1 | - | TRBV9 | TRBD2
TGTGCCAGCAGCTTTGAGACTAGCGGGAGGGCTATAGCCGAGACCCAGTACTTC | CASSFETSGRAIAETQYF | 18 | TRBJ2-5 | - | TRBV5-6 | TRBD2
TGCGCCAGCAGCCAAGATAATAGCGGGGGGAAAATAGATACGCAGTATTTT | CASSQDNSGGKIDTQYF | 17 | TRBJ2-3 | - | TRBV4-1 | TRBD2
TGTGCCTGGAGGGCGTGGGAGCAGTACTTC | CAWRAWEQYF | 10 | TRBJ2-7 | - | TRBV30 | -
TGTGCCAGCAGCTTGGGACTAACCTACAATGAGCAGTTCTTC | CASSLGLTYNEQFF | 14 | TRBJ2-1 | - | TRBV7-2 | TRBD2
TGTGCCAGCAGTTTATGGGACAGCCGCACTGAAGCTTTCTTT | CASSLWDSRTEAFF | 14 | TRBJ1-1 | - | TRBV27 | TRBD1
TGTGCCAGCAGGTTGACTAGCGCGGGCGAGCAGTACTTC | CASRLTSAGEQYF | 13 | TRBJ2-7 | - | TRBV6-5 | TRBD2